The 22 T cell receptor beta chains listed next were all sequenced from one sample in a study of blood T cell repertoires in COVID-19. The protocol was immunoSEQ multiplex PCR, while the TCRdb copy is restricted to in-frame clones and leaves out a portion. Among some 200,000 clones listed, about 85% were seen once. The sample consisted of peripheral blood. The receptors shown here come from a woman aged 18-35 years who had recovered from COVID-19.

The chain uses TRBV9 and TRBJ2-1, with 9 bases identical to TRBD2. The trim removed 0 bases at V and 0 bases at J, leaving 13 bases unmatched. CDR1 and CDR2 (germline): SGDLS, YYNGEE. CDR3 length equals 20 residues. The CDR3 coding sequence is TGTGCCAGCAGCGTAGCAGGGGGACTAGCCCTTTCGAGCTCCTACAATGAGCAGTTCTTC. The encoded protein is CASSVAGGLALSSSYNEQFF. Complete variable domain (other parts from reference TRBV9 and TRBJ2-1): DSGVTQTPKHLITATGQRVTLRCSPRSGDLSVYWYQQSLDQGLQFLIQYYNGEERAKGNILERFSAQQFPDLHSELNLSSLELGDSALYFCASSVAGGLALSSSYNEQFFGPGTRLTVL.

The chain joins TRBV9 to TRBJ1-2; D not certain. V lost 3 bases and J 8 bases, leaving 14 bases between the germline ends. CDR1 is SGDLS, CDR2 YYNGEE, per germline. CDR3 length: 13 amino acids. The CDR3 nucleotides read TGTGCCAGCAGCGCAACCGACCGGGGAGGCTACACCTTC. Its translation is CASSATDRGGYTF.

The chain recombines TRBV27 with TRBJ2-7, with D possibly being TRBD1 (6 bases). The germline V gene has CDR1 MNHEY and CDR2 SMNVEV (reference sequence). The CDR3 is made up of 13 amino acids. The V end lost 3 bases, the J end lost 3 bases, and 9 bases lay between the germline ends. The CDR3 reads CASSLTGNYEQYF. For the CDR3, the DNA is TGTGCCAGCAGTTTGACAGGCAACTACGAGCAGTACTTC.

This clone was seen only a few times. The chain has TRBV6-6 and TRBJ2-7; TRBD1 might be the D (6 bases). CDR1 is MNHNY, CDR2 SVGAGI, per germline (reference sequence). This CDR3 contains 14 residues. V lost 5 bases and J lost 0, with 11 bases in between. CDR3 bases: TGTGCCAGCAGTGACAAAGGGGGCTCCTACGAGCAGTACTTC. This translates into CASSDKGGSYEQYF.

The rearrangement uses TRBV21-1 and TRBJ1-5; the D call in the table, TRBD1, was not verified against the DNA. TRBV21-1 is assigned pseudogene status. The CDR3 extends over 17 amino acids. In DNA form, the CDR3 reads TGTGCCAGCAGCACCCAGACGGACACGGTTTCGAATCAGCCCCAGCATTTT. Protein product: CASSTQTDTVSNQPQHF.

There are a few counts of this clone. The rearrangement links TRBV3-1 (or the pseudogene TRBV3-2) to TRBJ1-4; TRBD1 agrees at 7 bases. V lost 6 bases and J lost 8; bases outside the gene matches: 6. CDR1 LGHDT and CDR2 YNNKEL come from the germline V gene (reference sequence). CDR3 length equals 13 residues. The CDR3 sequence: CASSHRGGEKLFF. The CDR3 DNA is TGTGCCAGCAGTCACAGGGGTGGCGAAAAACTGTTTTTT.

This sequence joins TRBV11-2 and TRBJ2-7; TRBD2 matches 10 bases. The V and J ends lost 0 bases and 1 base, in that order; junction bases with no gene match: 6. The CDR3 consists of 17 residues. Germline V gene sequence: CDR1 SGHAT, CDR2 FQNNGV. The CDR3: CASSLEGGLARSYEQYF. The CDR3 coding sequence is TGTGCCAGCAGCTTAGAGGGGGGACTAGCGCGTTCCTACGAGCAGTACTTC.

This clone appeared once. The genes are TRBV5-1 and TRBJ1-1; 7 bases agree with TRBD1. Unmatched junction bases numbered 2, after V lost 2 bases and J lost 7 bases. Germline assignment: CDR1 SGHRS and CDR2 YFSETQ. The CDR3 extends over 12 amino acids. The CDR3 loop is CASSFGTVEAFF. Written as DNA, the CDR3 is TGCGCCAGCAGCTTCGGGACAGTTGAAGCTTTCTTT.

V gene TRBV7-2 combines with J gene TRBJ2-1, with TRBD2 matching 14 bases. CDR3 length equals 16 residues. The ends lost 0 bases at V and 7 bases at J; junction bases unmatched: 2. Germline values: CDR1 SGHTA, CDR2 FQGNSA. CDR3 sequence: CASSLAGLAGGNEQFF. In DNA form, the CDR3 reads TGTGCCAGCAGCTTAGCCGGACTAGCGGGAGGTAATGAGCAGTTCTTC. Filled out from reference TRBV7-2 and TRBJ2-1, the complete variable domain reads GAGVSQSPSNKVTEKGKDVELRCDPISGHTALYWYRQSLGQGLEFLIYFQGNSAPDKSGLPSDRFSAERTGGSVSTLTIQRTQQEDSAVYLCASSLAGLAGGNEQFFGPGTRLTVL.

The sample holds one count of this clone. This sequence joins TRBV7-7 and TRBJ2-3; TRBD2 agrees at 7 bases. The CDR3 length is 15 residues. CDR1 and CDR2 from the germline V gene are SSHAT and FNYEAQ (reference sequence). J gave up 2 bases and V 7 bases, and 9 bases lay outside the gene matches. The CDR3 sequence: CASTLSSGSTDTQYF. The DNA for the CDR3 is TGTGCCAGCACTTTAAGTAGCGGGTCCACAGATACGCAGTATTTT.

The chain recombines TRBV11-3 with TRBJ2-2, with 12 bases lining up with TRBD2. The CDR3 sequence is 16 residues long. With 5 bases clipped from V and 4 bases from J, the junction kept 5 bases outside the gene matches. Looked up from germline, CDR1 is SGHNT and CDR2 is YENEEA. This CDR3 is CASSLGLAGSTGELFF. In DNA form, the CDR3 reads TGTGCCAGCAGCCTGGGACTAGCGGGTAGCACCGGGGAGCTGTTTTTT.

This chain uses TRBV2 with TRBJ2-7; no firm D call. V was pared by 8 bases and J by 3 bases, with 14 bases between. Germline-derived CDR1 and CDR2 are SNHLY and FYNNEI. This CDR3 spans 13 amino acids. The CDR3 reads CASEVWQYYEQYF. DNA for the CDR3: TGTGCCAGCGAGGTTTGGCAGTACTACGAGCAGTACTTC. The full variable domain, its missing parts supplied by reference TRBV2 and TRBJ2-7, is EPEVTQTPSHQVTQMGQEVILRCVPISNHLYFYWYRQILGQKVEFLVSFYNNEISEKSEIFDDQFSVERPDGSNFTLKIRSTKLEDSAMYFCASEVWQYYEQYFGPGTRLTVT.

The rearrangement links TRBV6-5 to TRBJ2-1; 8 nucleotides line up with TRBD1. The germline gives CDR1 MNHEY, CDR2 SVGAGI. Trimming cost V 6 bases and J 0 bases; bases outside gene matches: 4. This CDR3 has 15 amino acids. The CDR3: CASSWDRSSYNEQFF. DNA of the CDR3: TGTGCCAGCAGCTGGGACAGGAGCTCCTACAATGAGCAGTTCTTC.

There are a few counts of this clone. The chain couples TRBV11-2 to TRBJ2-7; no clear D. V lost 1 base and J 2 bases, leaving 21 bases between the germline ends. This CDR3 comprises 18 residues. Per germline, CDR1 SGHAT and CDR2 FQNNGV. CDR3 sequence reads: CASSLVRNSRVKAYEQYF. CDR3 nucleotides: TGTGCCAGCAGCTTAGTTCGTAATAGCAGAGTTAAGGCCTACGAGCAGTACTTC.

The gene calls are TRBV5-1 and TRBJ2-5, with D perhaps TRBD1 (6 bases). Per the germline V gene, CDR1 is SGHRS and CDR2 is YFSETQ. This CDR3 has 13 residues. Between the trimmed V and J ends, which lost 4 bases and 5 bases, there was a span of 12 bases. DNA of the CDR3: TGCGCCAGCAGCCGTAGACAGGCGGAGACCCAGTACTTC. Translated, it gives CASSRRQAETQYF.

CDR3 protein: CASSLGYGMNTEAFF. The DNA for the CDR3 is TGTGCCAGCAGCTTGGGATACGGGATGAACACTGAAGCTTTCTTT. The chain joins TRBV5-4 to TRBJ1-1, with D uncertain. The CDR3 runs 15 residues. Germline values: CDR1 SGHNT, CDR2 YYREEE (reference sequence). V dropped 0 bases and J dropped 0 bases, with 9 bases sitting between them.

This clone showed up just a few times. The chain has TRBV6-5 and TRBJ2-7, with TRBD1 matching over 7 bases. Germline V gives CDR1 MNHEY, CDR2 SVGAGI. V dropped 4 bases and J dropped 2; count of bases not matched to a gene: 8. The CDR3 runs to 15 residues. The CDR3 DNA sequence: TGTGCCAGCAGTTTCGAGACAGGGATGCCCTACGAGCAGTACTTC. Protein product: CASSFETGMPYEQYF.

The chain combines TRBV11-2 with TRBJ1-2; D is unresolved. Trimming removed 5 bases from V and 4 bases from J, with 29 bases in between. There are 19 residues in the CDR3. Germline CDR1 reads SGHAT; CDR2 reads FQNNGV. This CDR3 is CASSARRGLGTEAPYGYTF. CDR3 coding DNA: TGTGCCAGCAGCGCGAGGCGAGGTCTTGGAACGGAGGCTCCCTATGGCTACACCTTC.

Here the CDR3 reads CASSVEAGGSYNEQFF. In DNA form, the CDR3 reads TGTGCCAGCAGCGTAGAGGCGGGAGGCTCCTACAATGAGCAGTTCTTC. The chain links TRBV9 to TRBJ2-1, with TRBD2 matching 8 bases. The CDR3 runs to 16 residues. The germline V gene has CDR1 SGDLS and CDR2 YYNGEE. V dropped 0 bases and J dropped 0; count of bases not matched to a gene: 2.

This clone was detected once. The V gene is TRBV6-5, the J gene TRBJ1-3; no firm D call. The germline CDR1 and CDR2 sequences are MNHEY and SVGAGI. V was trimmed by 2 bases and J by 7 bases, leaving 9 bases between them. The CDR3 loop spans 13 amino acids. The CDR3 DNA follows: TGTGCCAGCAGTTACGGACTTCGCAACACCATATATTTT. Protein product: CASSYGLRNTIYF.

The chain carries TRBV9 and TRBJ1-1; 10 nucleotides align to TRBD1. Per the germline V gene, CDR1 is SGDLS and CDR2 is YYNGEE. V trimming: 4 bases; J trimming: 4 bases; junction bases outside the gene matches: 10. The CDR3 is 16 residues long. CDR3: CASSPRQGAFGTEAFF. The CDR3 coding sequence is TGTGCCAGCAGCCCTAGACAGGGGGCGTTTGGCACTGAAGCTTTCTTT.

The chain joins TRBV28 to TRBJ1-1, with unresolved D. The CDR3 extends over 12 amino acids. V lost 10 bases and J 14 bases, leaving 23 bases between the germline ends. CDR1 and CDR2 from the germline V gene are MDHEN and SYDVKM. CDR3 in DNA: TGTGCCATAAACAGTCGGCGGGGAGGGTTATTCTTT. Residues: CAINSRRGGLFF.